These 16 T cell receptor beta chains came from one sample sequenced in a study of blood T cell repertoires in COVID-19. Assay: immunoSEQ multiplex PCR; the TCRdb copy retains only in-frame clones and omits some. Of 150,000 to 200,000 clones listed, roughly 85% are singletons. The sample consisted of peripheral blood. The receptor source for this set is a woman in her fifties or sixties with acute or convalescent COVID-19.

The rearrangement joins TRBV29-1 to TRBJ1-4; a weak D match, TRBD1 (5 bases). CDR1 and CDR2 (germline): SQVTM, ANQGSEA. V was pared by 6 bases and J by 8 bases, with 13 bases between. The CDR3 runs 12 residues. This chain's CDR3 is CSVSVGLEKLFF. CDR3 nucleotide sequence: TGCAGCGTCTCAGTGGGGCTCGAAAAACTGTTTTTT.

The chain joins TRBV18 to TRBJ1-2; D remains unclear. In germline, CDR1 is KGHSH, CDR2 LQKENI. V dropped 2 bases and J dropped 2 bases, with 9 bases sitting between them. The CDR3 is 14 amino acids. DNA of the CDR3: TGTGCCAGCTCACCAGGTCACGGGAACTATGGCTACACCTTC. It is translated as CASSPGHGNYGYTF.

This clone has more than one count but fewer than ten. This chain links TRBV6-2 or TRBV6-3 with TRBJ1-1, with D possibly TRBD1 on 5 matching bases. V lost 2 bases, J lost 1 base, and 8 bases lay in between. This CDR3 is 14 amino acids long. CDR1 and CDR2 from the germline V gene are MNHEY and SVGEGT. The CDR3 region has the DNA TGTGCCAGCAGTTACGCCCAGGGGAACACTGAAGCTTTCTTT. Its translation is CASSYAQGNTEAFF.

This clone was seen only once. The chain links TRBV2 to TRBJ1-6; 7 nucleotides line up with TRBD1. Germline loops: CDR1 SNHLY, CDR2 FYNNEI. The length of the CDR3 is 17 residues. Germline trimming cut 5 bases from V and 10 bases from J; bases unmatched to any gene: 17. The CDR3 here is CASSPRTGAMGRSPLHF. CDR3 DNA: TGTGCCAGCAGTCCTCGAACAGGGGCAATGGGGAGGTCACCCCTCCACTTT. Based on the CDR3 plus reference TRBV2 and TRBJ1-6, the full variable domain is EPEVTQTPSHQVTQMGQEVILRCVPISNHLYFYWYRQILGQKVEFLVSFYNNEISEKSEIFDDQFSVERPDGSNFTLKIRSTKLEDSAMYFCASSPRTGAMGRSPLHFGNGTRLTVT.

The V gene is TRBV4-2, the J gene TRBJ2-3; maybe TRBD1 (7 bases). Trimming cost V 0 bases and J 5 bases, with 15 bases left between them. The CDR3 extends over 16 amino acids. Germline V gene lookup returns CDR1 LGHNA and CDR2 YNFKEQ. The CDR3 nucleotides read TGTGCCAGCAGCCAAGATGGGGCAGGGGGGAGAGATACGCAGTATTTT. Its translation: CASSQDGAGGRDTQYF.

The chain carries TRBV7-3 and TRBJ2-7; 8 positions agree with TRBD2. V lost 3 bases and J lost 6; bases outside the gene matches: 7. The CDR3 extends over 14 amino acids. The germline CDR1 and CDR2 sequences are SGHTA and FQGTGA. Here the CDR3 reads CASSFSGLAGEQYF. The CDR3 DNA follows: TGTGCCAGCAGCTTCTCAGGACTAGCAGGCGAGCAGTACTTC. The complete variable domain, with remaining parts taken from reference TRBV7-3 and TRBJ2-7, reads GAGVSQTPSNKVTEKGKYVELRCDPISGHTALYWYRQSLGQGPEFLIYFQGTGAADDSGLPNDRFFAVRPEGSVSTLKIQRTERGDSAVYLCASSFSGLAGEQYFGPGTRLTVT.

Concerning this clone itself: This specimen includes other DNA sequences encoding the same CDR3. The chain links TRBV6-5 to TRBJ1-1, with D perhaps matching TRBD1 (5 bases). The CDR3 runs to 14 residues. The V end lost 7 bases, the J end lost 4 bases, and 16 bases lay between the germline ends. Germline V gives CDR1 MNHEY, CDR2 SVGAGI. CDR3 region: CASTRGGESTEAFF. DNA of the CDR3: TGTGCCAGCACCCGGGGGGGAGAAAGCACTGAAGCTTTCTTT.

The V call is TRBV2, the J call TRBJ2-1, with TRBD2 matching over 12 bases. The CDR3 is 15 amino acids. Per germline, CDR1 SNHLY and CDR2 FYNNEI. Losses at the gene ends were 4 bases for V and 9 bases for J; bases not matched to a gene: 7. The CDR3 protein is CASSGQLAGGGEQFF. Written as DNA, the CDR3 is TGTGCCAGCAGTGGTCAGCTAGCGGGAGGGGGTGAGCAGTTCTTC.

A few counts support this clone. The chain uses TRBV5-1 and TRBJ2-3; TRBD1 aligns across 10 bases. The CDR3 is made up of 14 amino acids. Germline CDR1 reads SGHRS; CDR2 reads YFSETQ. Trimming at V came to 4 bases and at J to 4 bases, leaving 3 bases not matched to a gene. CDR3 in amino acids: CASSTGQGADTQYF. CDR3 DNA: TGCGCCAGCAGCACCGGACAGGGGGCAGATACGCAGTATTTT.

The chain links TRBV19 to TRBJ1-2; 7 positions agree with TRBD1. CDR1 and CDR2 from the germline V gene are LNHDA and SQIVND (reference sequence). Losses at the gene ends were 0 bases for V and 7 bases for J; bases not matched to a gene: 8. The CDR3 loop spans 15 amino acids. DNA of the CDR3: TGTGCCAGTAGTATAGACCCTACAGGGGTTGGTGGCTACACCTTC. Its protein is CASSIDPTGVGGYTF.

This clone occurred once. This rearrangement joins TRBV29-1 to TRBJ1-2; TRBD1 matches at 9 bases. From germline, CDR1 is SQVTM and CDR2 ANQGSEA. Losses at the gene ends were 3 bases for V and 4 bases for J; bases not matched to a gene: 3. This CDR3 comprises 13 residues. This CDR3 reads CSVEDRGSYGYTF. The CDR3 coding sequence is TGCAGCGTTGAGGACAGGGGAAGCTATGGCTACACCTTC.

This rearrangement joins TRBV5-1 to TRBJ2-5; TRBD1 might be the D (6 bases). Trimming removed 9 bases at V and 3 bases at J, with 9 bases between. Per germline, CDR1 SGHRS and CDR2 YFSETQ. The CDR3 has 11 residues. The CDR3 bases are TGCGCCACTAGGGACAAAGAGACCCAGTACTTC. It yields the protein CATRDKETQYF.

CDR3 sequence: CASIWGDRANTDTQYF. CDR3 nucleotide sequence: TGTGCCAGCATTTGGGGTGACAGGGCAAATACAGATACGCAGTATTTT. This rearrangement joins TRBV27 to TRBJ2-3, with TRBD1 matching 7 bases. The V and J ends lost 7 bases and 3 bases, in that order; junction bases with no gene match: 13. The CDR3 spans 16 residues. Germline loops: CDR1 MNHEY, CDR2 SMNVEV (reference sequence).

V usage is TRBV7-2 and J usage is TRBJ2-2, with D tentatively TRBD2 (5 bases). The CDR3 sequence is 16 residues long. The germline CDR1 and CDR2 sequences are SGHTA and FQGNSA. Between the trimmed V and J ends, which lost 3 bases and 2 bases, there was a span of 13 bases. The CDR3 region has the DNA TGTGCCAGCAGCTTTAATACCGGGATTAACACCGGGGAGCTGTTTTTT. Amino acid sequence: CASSFNTGINTGELFF.

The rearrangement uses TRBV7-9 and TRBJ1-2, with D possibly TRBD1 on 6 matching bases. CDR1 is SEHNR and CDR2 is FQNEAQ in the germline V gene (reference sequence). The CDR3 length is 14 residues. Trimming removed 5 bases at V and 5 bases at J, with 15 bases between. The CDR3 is CASSIGTTGYGYTF. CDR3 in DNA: TGTGCCAGCAGCATAGGCACAACAGGGTATGGCTACACCTTC.

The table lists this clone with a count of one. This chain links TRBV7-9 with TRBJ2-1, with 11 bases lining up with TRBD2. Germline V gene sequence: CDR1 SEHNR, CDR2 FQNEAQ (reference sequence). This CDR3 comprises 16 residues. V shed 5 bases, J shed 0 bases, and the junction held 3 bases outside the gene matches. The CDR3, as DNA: TGTGCCAGCAGCCCCGGGACTAGCGGCTCCTACAATGAGCAGTTCTTC. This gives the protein CASSPGTSGSYNEQFF.